One and the same sample provided the 21 T cell receptor beta chains below, sequenced in a study of blood T cell repertoires in COVID-19. Here immunoSEQ multiplex PCR was the method, and the copy in TCRdb shows in-frame clones only, minus some. The data show roughly 360,000 clones, 81% seen once. Sequencing was done on a sample of peripheral blood. Source of these receptors: a human donor with acute or convalescent COVID-19. The donor label of this sample is uncertain.

A note on this clone: Additional DNA sequences in this sample encode the identical CDR3. The chain uses TRBV7-9 and TRBJ1-1; D gene uncertain. The length of the CDR3 is 13 residues. Germline CDR1 reads SEHNR; CDR2 reads FQNEAQ (reference sequence). V lost 1 base to trimming and J lost 1 base, with 4 bases between them. This chain's CDR3 is CASSLGQNTEAFF. The CDR3, as DNA: TGTGCCAGCAGCTTAGGTCAGAACACTGAAGCTTTCTTT.

The chain recombines TRBV3-1 (or the pseudogene TRBV3-2) with TRBJ2-1; 9 bases are a match to TRBD2. Germline-derived CDR1 and CDR2 are LGHDT and YNNKEL (reference sequence). This CDR3 comprises 16 residues. J lost 0 bases, V lost 4 bases, and 4 bases had no gene match. This chain's CDR3 is CASSRGSGGSYNEQFF. In DNA form, the CDR3 reads TGTGCCAGCAGCCGCGGTAGCGGGGGCTCCTACAATGAGCAGTTCTTC.

The chain recombines TRBV15 with TRBJ2-2, with TRBD1 matching over 7 bases. The CDR3 loop spans 15 amino acids. Trimming at V came to 6 bases and at J to 5 bases, leaving 9 bases not matched to a gene. The germline gives CDR1 LNHNV, CDR2 YYDKDF (reference sequence). The CDR3 DNA reads as TGTGCCACCAGTTCGACGGGACAGCTGACCGGGGAGCTGTTTTTT. Translation: CATSSTGQLTGELFF.

This clone came up a few times. The CDR3 sequence is CASSILLAGGPSPLSEQFF. For the CDR3, the DNA is TGTGCCAGCAGCATACTTCTAGCGGGAGGGCCTTCCCCCTTGAGCGAGCAGTTCTTC. The rearrangement links TRBV7-2 to TRBJ2-1, with 12 bases aligning to TRBD2. The CDR3 totals 19 residues. Germline values: CDR1 SGHTA, CDR2 FQGNSA. Germline trimming cut 5 bases from V and 10 bases from J; bases unmatched to any gene: 21.

DNA for the CDR3: TGTGCCAGCAGCCAAGATCGGGGAGGGTTGTCAGATACGCAGTATTTT. This gives the protein CASSQDRGGLSDTQYF. The V call is TRBV14, the J call TRBJ2-3, with 7 bases identical to TRBD2. The germline V gene has CDR1 SGHDN and CDR2 FVKESK. The CDR3 extends over 16 amino acids. Unmatched junction bases numbered 7, after V lost 0 bases and J lost 4 bases.

The gene calls are TRBV5-1 and TRBJ2-7, with TRBD1 identical over 7 bases. V shed 8 bases and J 3 bases; nucleotides not matched to a gene: 8. The CDR3 loop spans 13 amino acids. Germline CDR1 is SGHRS and CDR2 is YFSETQ. The CDR3 DNA is TGCGCCAGAGAGGACAGGACCTTCTACGAGCAGTACTTC. Translation: CAREDRTFYEQYF.

The V call is TRBV12-5, the J call TRBJ1-6, with D perhaps matching TRBD1 (6 bases). Trimming removed 5 bases from V and 10 bases from J, with 15 bases in between. Germline V gives CDR1 LGHNT, CDR2 FRNRAP. The CDR3 runs to 14 residues. The CDR3 loop is CASGQDSVRSPLHF. For the CDR3, the DNA is TGTGCTAGTGGTCAGGACAGTGTTAGATCACCCCTCCACTTT.

The CDR3, as DNA: TGTGCCAGCCCGTCGGACAGTTACTACGAGCAGTACTTC. Protein sequence: CASPSDSYYEQYF. V usage is TRBV19 and J usage is TRBJ2-7, with D perhaps TRBD1 (6 bases). Germline V gene sequence: CDR1 LNHDA, CDR2 SQIVND (reference sequence). The CDR3 spans 13 residues. With 9 bases removed from V and 3 bases from J, the gap between germline ends came to 15 bases.

This chain uses TRBV2 with TRBJ2-7, with 7 bases identical to TRBD1. The trim removed 5 bases at V and 3 bases at J, leaving 7 bases unmatched. The germline gives CDR1 SNHLY, CDR2 FYNNEI. The CDR3 is 14 amino acids. The CDR3 coding sequence is TGTGCCAGCAGTCGGCTTCGGGACAGCTACGAGCAGTACTTC. It yields the protein CASSRLRDSYEQYF.

V and J are TRBV7-9 and TRBJ2-7; a weak D match, TRBD2 (6 bases). Germline loops: CDR1 SEHNR, CDR2 FQNEAQ (reference sequence). The length of the CDR3 is 12 residues. With 8 bases removed from V and 4 bases from J, the gap between germline ends came to 12 bases. CDR3 protein: CASPGVLYEQYF. The DNA of the CDR3 is TGTGCCAGCCCGGGGGTTCTATACGAGCAGTACTTC.

The V gene is TRBV7-8, the J gene TRBJ1-5, with 7 bases fitting TRBD1. This CDR3 spans 14 amino acids. The ends lost 5 bases at V and 4 bases at J; junction bases unmatched: 5. Germline V lookup: CDR1 SGHVS, CDR2 FQNEAQ. The CDR3 loop reads CASSRDRSNQPQHF. CDR3 DNA: TGTGCCAGCAGCCGGGACAGATCTAATCAGCCCCAGCATTTT.

V is TRBV5-4 and J is TRBJ1-1; D gene uncertain. Germline values: CDR1 SGHNT, CDR2 YYREEE (reference sequence). This CDR3 comprises 14 residues. The V gene lost 4 bases and the J gene lost 2 bases, with 12 bases spanning the gap. CDR3 coding DNA: TGTGCCAGCAGCCCAGGCGGACTAAACACTGAAGCTTTCTTT. Translation gives CASSPGGLNTEAFF.

On this clone: At the DNA level, this CDR3 is encoded by other sequences in the same sample as well. The J gene is TRBJ1-2, the V gene TRBV5-1, with 7 positions matching TRBD1. The germline V gene encodes CDR1 SGHRS and CDR2 YFSETQ. Trimming cost V 4 bases and J 1 base; bases outside gene matches: 1. The CDR3 sequence is 13 residues long. The CDR3 is CASSRDSNYGYTF. CDR3 DNA sequence: TGCGCCAGCAGCAGGGACAGTAACTATGGCTACACCTTC.

The chain carries TRBV2 and TRBJ2-2; maybe TRBD2 (6 bases). This CDR3 has 14 amino acids. Germline V gene lookup returns CDR1 SNHLY and CDR2 FYNNEI. V lost 7 bases to trimming and J lost 2 bases, with 11 bases between them. The CDR3 reads CASTGLHNTGELFF. CDR3 nucleotides: TGTGCCAGCACGGGACTCCACAACACCGGGGAGCTGTTTTTT.

This chain uses TRBV28 with TRBJ1-3, with D maybe TRBD1 (5 bases). Germline-derived CDR1 and CDR2 are MDHEN and SYDVKM. Trimming pared 8 bases from V and 2 bases from J, leaving 16 bases between. The CDR3 sequence is 15 residues long. The CDR3 loop is CASDQAGPTGNTIYF. The CDR3, as DNA: TGTGCCAGCGACCAGGCAGGGCCCACTGGAAACACCATATATTTT.

The gene calls are TRBV10-3 and TRBJ1-4, with unresolved D. The germline gives CDR1 ENHRY, CDR2 SYGVKD. V was shortened by 4 bases and J by 0 bases, with 9 bases between the two germline ends. This CDR3 has 15 amino acids. The CDR3 loop is CAISVSRATNEKLFF. The CDR3 nucleotides read TGTGCCATCAGTGTGTCGCGGGCAACTAATGAAAAACTGTTTTTT.

V gene TRBV7-2 combines with J gene TRBJ1-1; a weak D match, TRBD1 (5 bases). With 5 bases removed from V and 1 base from J, the gap between germline ends came to 14 bases. Germline assignment: CDR1 SGHTA and CDR2 FQGNSA. This CDR3 comprises 15 residues. CDR3 nucleotides: TGTGCCAGCAGCCTGGGCGGGGGAAGGAACACTGAAGCTTTCTTT. It translates to CASSLGGGRNTEAFF.

This clone has a handful of counts. Other nucleotide sequences from this sample produce the same CDR3. J is TRBJ1-2 and V is TRBV5-5; 7 bases match TRBD1. The germline V gene encodes CDR1 SGHKS and CDR2 YYEKEE (reference sequence). The CDR3 covers 13 residues. V gave up 0 bases and J gave up 5 bases; unmatched junction bases: 1. CDR3 loop: CASSLEGAYGYTF. DNA for the CDR3: TGTGCCAGCAGCTTGGAGGGGGCTTATGGCTACACCTTC.

CDR3 nucleotide sequence: TGTGCCAGCAGTTTGTCAGGGGGCGTCTATGGCTACACCTTC. It codes for CASSLSGGVYGYTF. J is TRBJ1-2 and V is TRBV28, with TRBD1 identical over 8 bases. The V gene end was trimmed by 3 bases and the J gene end by 4 bases; junction bases not matched to a gene: 4. The CDR3 totals 14 residues. Germline CDR1 MDHEN, CDR2 SYDVKM.

The V call is TRBV5-6, the J call TRBJ2-1; D remains unclear. V lost 2 bases, J lost 7 bases, and 7 bases lay in between. Germline V gene data show CDR1 as SGHDT and CDR2 as YYEEEE. This CDR3 is built from 12 residues. This chain's CDR3 is CASSLMRNEQFF. The CDR3 nucleotides read TGTGCCAGCAGCTTAATGCGAAATGAGCAGTTCTTC.

This sequence joins TRBV2 and TRBJ2-1; TRBD1 matches at 10 bases. Germline V lookup: CDR1 SNHLY, CDR2 FYNNEI. This CDR3 region has 13 residues. With V trimmed by 5 bases and J by 14 bases, 9 bases remained unmatched. CDR3 protein: CASSTGQGYGKFF. The CDR3 region has the DNA TGTGCCAGCAGTACGGGACAGGGGTACGGCAAGTTCTTC.